The 25 T cell receptor beta chains presented below share a single source sample, sequenced in a study of cytotoxic CD8 clonotypes in ibrutinib-treated CLL. TCRdb keeps only in-frame clones here, not all; method: immunoSEQ multiplex PCR. The data hold approximately 190,000 clones, with more than 75% observed a single time. The sequences come from PBMCs, collected after 12 months of ibrutinib treatment. The receptors derive from a human donor with chronic lymphocytic leukemia.

A few counts support this clone. V is TRBV7-9 and J is TRBJ1-2; D is unclear. Germline assignment: CDR1 SEHNR and CDR2 FQNEAQ (reference sequence). The CDR3 runs to 14 residues. The ends were cut back, 5 bases at V and 6 bases at J, with 16 bases in the middle. CDR3 in amino acids: CASSRTTSGDGYTF. The CDR3 DNA sequence: TGTGCCAGCAGCCGAACGACGAGTGGAGATGGCTACACCTTC. The variable domain in full, completed from reference TRBV7-9 and TRBJ1-2, reads DTGVSQNPRHKITKRGQNVTFRCDPISEHNRLYWYRQTLGQGPEFLTYFQNEAQLEKSRLLSDRFSAERPKGSFSTLEIQRTEQGDSAMYLCASSRTTSGDGYTFGSGTRLTVV.

This rearrangement joins TRBV6-1 to TRBJ2-2; 8 bases are a match to TRBD1. Germline CDR1 reads MNHNS; CDR2 reads SASEGT. Trimming took 4 bases from V and 6 from J; bases not matched to a gene: 7. The CDR3 has 15 amino acids. The CDR3 region has the DNA TGTGCCAGCAGTGTAGACAGGGGTGGATCCGGGGAGCTGTTTTTT. As protein: CASSVDRGGSGELFF.

The J gene is TRBJ1-1, the V gene TRBV9, with a possible D match to TRBD1 (5 bases). V lost 0 bases to trimming and J lost 3 bases, with 24 bases between them. The CDR3 sequence is 19 residues long. The V gene's germline CDR1 is SGDLS and CDR2 YYNGEE. In DNA form, the CDR3 reads TGTGCCAGCAGCGTAGGACCAGGGACCTCTCTTCATGGGGACACTGAAGCTTTCTTT. It specifies CASSVGPGTSLHGDTEAFF.

This clone was recorded a few times. The rearrangement uses TRBV5-1 and TRBJ2-7; 8 bases line up with TRBD1. The CDR3 sequence is 13 residues long. V trimming: 0 bases; J trimming: 4 bases; junction bases outside the gene matches: 0. CDR1 is SGHRS and CDR2 is YFSETQ in the germline V gene. The CDR3 nucleotides are TGCGCCAGCAGCTTGGACAGGGGGTACGAGCAGTACTTC. Residues: CASSLDRGYEQYF.

The chain carries TRBV4-2 and TRBJ2-7; 12 nucleotides match TRBD2. In germline, CDR1 is LGHNA, CDR2 YNFKEQ. With V trimmed by 1 base and J by 2 bases, 12 bases remained unmatched. The CDR3 sequence is 19 residues long. This CDR3 reads CASSQGGGRLAGVTYEQYF. As DNA, the CDR3 is TGTGCCAGCAGCCAAGGAGGGGGTCGACTAGCGGGAGTCACCTACGAGCAGTACTTC.

The rearrangement joins TRBV10-1 to TRBJ2-2, with D possibly being TRBD1 (5 bases). V dropped 2 bases and J dropped 5 bases, with 6 bases sitting between them. From germline, CDR1 is WNHNN and CDR2 SYGVQD (reference sequence). The CDR3 spans 13 residues. The CDR3 here is CASSEGATGELFF. CDR3 bases: TGCGCCAGCAGTGAGGGGGCTACCGGGGAGCTGTTTTTT.

V and J are TRBV6-1 and TRBJ2-7; D is ambiguous. V gave up 2 bases and J gave up 4 bases, with 9 bases separating them. CDR3 length equals 13 residues. Germline CDR1 MNHNS, CDR2 SASEGT. The CDR3 region is CASSERDRYEQYF. CDR3 DNA: TGTGCCAGCAGTGAAAGGGATAGGTACGAGCAGTACTTC.

This clone appeared a single time. The rearrangement joins TRBV11-1 to TRBJ1-2; a possible D gene is TRBD1 (6 bases). Trimming removed 4 bases from V and 8 bases from J, with 17 bases in between. Germline V CDR1 and CDR2: SGHAT, FQDESV (reference sequence). This CDR3 has 14 amino acids. The chain's CDR3 is CASSSATGTGGYTF. CDR3 in DNA: TGTGCCAGCAGCTCCGCTACAGGGACGGGGGGCTACACCTTC.

This chain connects TRBV18 to TRBJ2-1; 8 positions agree with TRBD1. The CDR3 has 16 residues. Germline assignment: CDR1 KGHSH and CDR2 LQKENI. Trimming took 0 bases from V and 8 from J; bases not matched to a gene: 9. Here the CDR3 reads CASSPPLGQGSDEQFF. As DNA, the CDR3 is TGTGCCAGCTCACCACCACTAGGACAGGGTAGCGATGAGCAGTTCTTC.

The rearrangement joins TRBV18 to TRBJ2-6; D unclear. This CDR3 has 15 amino acids. Germline V gene lookup returns CDR1 KGHSH and CDR2 LQKENI. The V gene lost 6 bases and the J gene lost 0 bases, with 9 bases spanning the gap. The CDR3 DNA reads as TGTGCCAGCTCTCCGACACCCTCTGGGGCCAACGTCCTGACTTTC. This encodes CASSPTPSGANVLTF.

The genes are TRBV28 and TRBJ2-1; weak D call: TRBD2 (6 bases). Germline V gene data show CDR1 as MDHEN and CDR2 as SYDVKM. The CDR3 covers 13 residues. The V and J ends lost 0 bases and 6 bases respectively, with 6 bases between them. The CDR3 nucleotides are TGTGCCAGCAGTTTATGGGGAGGCAATGAGCAGTTCTTC. Residues: CASSLWGGNEQFF.

The V call is TRBV25-1, the J call TRBJ2-7, with 7 bases matching TRBD2. There are 15 residues in the CDR3. CDR1 is MGHDK, CDR2 SYGVNS, per germline. The trim removed 2 bases at V and 2 bases at J, leaving 6 bases unmatched. This chain's CDR3 is CASSEGGGNPYEQYF. DNA for the CDR3: TGTGCCAGCAGTGAAGGGGGGGGGAACCCCTACGAGCAGTACTTC.

The chain recombines TRBV28 with TRBJ2-7, with TRBD2 as a possible D gene (6 bases). The length of the CDR3 is 18 residues. Trimming left V 3 bases short and J 2 bases short, with 23 bases between. Germline CDR1 and CDR2: MDHEN and SYDVKM. CDR3 amino acids: CASSFWPPRDSQTYEQYF. DNA of the CDR3: TGTGCCAGCAGTTTTTGGCCCCCTAGGGACTCCCAAACCTACGAGCAGTACTTC.

This clone was picked up a small number of times. The chain couples TRBV7-3 to TRBJ1-2; a possible D gene is TRBD1 (5 bases). The V gene's germline CDR1 is SGHTA and CDR2 FQGTGA. The CDR3 is 17 residues long. Trimming took 5 bases from V and 4 from J, leaving 23 bases between them. The CDR3 bases are TGTGCCAGCAGCCCCAGGGACCCTACGTTGTCACCCTATGGCTACACCTTC. Translated: CASSPRDPTLSPYGYTF.

The chain carries TRBV19 and TRBJ2-1; 9 nucleotides match TRBD2. Germline V gives CDR1 LNHDA, CDR2 SQIVND (reference sequence). The CDR3 contains 14 residues. V shed 7 bases and J 3 bases; nucleotides not matched to a gene: 4. CDR3 DNA: TGTGCCAGTAAAAGGACTAGCGACTACAATGAGCAGTTCTTC. This sequence encodes CASKRTSDYNEQFF. Supplemented by reference TRBV19 and TRBJ2-1, the full variable domain reads DGGITQSPKYLFRKEGQNVTLSCEQNLNHDAMYWYRQDPGQGLRLIYYSQIVNDFQKGDIAEGYSVSREKKESFPLTVTSAQKNPTAFYLCASKRTSDYNEQFFGPGTRLTVL.

A few counts support this clone. J is TRBJ1-5 and V is TRBV6-5; a possible D gene is TRBD1 (6 bases). The CDR3 has 13 amino acids. Per the germline V gene, CDR1 is MNHEY and CDR2 is SVGAGI. V lost 10 bases, J lost 5 bases, and 15 bases lay in between. The CDR3 protein is CATTQGIDQPQHF. In DNA form, the CDR3 reads TGTGCCACAACACAGGGTATCGATCAGCCCCAGCATTTT.

V usage is TRBV19 and J usage is TRBJ2-3; tentative D call: TRBD2 (6 bases). Germline V gene sequence: CDR1 LNHDA, CDR2 SQIVND (reference sequence). CDR3 size: 17 residues. V was clipped by 5 bases and J by 0 bases, with 18 bases between them. CDR3 sequence reads: CASSPPPRGISTDTQYF. CDR3 DNA: TGTGCCAGTAGTCCACCGCCCCGCGGGATTAGCACAGATACGCAGTATTTT.

CDR3 amino acids: CASSLWAGAQETQYF. In nucleotides, the CDR3 is TGTGCCAGCAGCTTATGGGCGGGGGCGCAAGAGACCCAGTACTTC. V usage is TRBV7-3 and J usage is TRBJ2-5, with D possibly matching TRBD2 (7 bases). Trimming took off 2 bases at V and 2 bases at J, with 12 bases between the two ends. This CDR3 is 15 amino acids long. Germline-derived CDR1 and CDR2 are SGHTA and FQGTGA.

The chain recombines TRBV4-1 with TRBJ1-4; D gene ambiguous. Looked up from germline, CDR1 is MGHRA and CDR2 is YSYEKL. CDR3 length equals 14 residues. V shed 1 base and J shed 8 bases, with 11 bases lying between them. The CDR3 spells CASSQAGIGEKLFF. CDR3 DNA sequence: TGCGCCAGCAGCCAAGCGGGGATTGGCGAAAAACTGTTTTTT.

The chain couples TRBV5-4 to TRBJ1-2, with a possible D match to TRBD1 (5 bases). This CDR3 region has 14 residues. Germline V gene lookup returns CDR1 SGHNT and CDR2 YYREEE (reference sequence). V gave up 1 base and J gave up 8 bases, with 15 bases separating them. CDR3: CASSLRQGSKGYTF. CDR3 DNA sequence: TGTGCCAGCAGCTTGCGTCAGGGATCGAAAGGCTACACCTTC.

The rearrangement links TRBV5-4 to TRBJ2-2; no firm D call. CDR1 and CDR2 (germline): SGHNT, YYREEE (reference sequence). The CDR3 sequence is 14 residues long. The V gene lost 3 bases and the J gene lost 3 bases, with 9 bases spanning the gap. The CDR3 bases are TGTGCCAGCAGCTCCTCCTCGGACACCGGGGAGCTGTTTTTT. This gives the protein CASSSSSDTGELFF. Drawing the rest from reference TRBV5-4 and TRBJ2-2, the complete variable domain is ETGVTQSPTHLIKTRGQQVTLRCSSQSGHNTVSWYQQALGQGPQFIFQYYREEENGRGNFPPRFSGLQFPNYSSELNVNALELDDSALYLCASSSSSDTGELFFGEGSRLTVL.

The chain couples TRBV9 to TRBJ2-2; 8 bases are a match to TRBD1. J gave up 1 base and V 5 bases, and 1 base lay outside the gene matches. CDR3 size: 14 residues. Germline V gives CDR1 SGDLS, CDR2 YYNGEE. The CDR3 DNA reads as TGTGCCAGCAGACAGGGGGGGAACACCGGGGAGCTGTTTTTT. Amino acids: CASRQGGNTGELFF.

The chain links TRBV5-6 to TRBJ1-6, with 9 bases aligning to TRBD1. CDR1 is SGHDT, CDR2 YYEEEE, per germline. The CDR3 totals 16 residues. The V segment lost 5 bases and the J segment 8 bases; nucleotides outside the gene matches: 11. The CDR3 loop is CASRTLQGATHSPLHF. CDR3 nucleotides: TGTGCCAGCAGAACCCTACAGGGGGCAACCCATTCACCCCTCCACTTT.

The chain joins TRBV5-1 to TRBJ2-3, with D hard to call. V dropped 0 bases and J dropped 2 bases, with 7 bases sitting between them. Looked up from germline, CDR1 is SGHRS and CDR2 is YFSETQ. The CDR3 consists of 14 residues. CDR3 DNA: TGCGCCAGCAGCTTGGATTCGTTCACAGATACGCAGTATTTT. This gives the protein CASSLDSFTDTQYF.

The chain employs TRBV29-1 and TRBJ2-7; perhaps TRBD2 as D (6 bases). CDR3 length: 13 residues. V lost 3 bases and J 4 bases, leaving 13 bases between the germline ends. From germline, CDR1 is SQVTM and CDR2 ANQGSEA. DNA for the CDR3: TGCAGCGTTGACCCTGGCGGAGGGTACGAGCAGTACTTC. Residues: CSVDPGGGYEQYF.